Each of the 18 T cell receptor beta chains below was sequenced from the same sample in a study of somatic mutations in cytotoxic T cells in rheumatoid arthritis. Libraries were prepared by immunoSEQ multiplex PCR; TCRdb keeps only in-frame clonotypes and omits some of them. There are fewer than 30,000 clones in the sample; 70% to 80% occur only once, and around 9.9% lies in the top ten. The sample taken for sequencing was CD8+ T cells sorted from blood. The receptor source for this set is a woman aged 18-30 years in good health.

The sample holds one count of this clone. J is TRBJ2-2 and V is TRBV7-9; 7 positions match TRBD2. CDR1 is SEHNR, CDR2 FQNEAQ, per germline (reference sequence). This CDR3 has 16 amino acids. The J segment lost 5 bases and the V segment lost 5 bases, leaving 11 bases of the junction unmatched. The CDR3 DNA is TGTGCCAGCAGCCGGGGGGACTGGGAAGGGACCGGGGAGCTGTTTTTT. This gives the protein CASSRGDWEGTGELFF.

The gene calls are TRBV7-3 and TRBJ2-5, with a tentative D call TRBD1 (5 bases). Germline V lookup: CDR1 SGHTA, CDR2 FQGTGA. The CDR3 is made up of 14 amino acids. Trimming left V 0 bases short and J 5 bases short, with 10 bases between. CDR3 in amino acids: CASSLTSGKETQYF. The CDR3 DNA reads TGTGCCAGCAGCTTAACGTCAGGGAAGGAGACCCAGTACTTC.

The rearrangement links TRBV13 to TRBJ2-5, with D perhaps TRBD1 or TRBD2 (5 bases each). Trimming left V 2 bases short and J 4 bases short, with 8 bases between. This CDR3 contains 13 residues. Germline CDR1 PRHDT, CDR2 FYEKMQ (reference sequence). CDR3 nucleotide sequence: TGTGCCAGCAGCTTAAGAGGGGTAGAGACCCAGTACTTC. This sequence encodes CASSLRGVETQYF.

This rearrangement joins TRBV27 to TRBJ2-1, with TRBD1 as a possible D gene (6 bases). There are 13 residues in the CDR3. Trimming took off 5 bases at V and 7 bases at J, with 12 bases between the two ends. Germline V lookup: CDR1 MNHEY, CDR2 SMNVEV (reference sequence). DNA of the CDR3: TGTGCCAGCAGTACAACAGGGATGAATGAGCAGTTCTTC. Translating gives CASSTTGMNEQFF.

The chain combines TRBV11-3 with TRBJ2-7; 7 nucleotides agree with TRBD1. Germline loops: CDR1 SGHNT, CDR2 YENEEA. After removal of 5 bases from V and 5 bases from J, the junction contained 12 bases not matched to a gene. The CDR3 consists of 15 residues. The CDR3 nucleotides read TGTGCCAGCAGCGCCGGGACAGACGTTGACGACGAGCAGTACTTC. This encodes CASSAGTDVDDEQYF.

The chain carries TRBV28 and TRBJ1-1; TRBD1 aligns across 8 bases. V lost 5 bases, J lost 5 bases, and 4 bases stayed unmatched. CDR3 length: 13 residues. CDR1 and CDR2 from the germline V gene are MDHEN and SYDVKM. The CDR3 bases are TGTGCCAGCAGTATGTACAGGGGGACTGAAGCTTTCTTT. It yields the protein CASSMYRGTEAFF.

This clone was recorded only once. The chain's CDR3 is CASSSQNVPKETGELFF. The CDR3 bases are TGTGCCAGCAGCTCCCAGAACGTCCCGAAAGAAACCGGGGAGCTGTTTTTT. The chain carries TRBV7-9 and TRBJ2-2; unclear D gene. Germline assignment: CDR1 SEHNR and CDR2 FQNEAQ (reference sequence). The CDR3 spans 17 residues. V lost 4 bases, J lost 5 bases, and 20 bases lay in between.

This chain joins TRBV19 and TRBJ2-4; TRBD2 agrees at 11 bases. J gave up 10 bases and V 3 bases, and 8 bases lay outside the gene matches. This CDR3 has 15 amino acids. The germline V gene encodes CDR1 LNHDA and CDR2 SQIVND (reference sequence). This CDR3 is CASSMGLADQGIQYF. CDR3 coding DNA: TGTGCCAGTAGTATGGGACTAGCGGACCAAGGGATTCAGTACTTC.

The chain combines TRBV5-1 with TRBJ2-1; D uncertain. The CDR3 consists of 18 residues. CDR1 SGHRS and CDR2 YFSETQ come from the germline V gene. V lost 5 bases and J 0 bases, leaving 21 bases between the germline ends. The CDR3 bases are TGCGCCAGCAGTCTGCGTGGCCCTCGAGTTCACTCCTACAATGAGCAGTTCTTC. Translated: CASSLRGPRVHSYNEQFF.

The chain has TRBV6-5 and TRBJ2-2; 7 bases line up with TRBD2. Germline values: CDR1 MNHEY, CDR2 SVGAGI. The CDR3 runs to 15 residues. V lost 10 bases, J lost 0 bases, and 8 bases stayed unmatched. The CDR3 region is CATAQGGTNTGELFF. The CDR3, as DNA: TGTGCCACCGCCCAGGGAGGGACGAACACCGGGGAGCTGTTTTTT.

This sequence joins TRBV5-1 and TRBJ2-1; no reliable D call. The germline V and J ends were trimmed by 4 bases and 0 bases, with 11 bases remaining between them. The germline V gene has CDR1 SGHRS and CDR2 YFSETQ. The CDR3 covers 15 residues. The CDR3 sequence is CASSHITDSYNEQFF. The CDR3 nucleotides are TGCGCCAGCAGCCACATTACAGACTCCTACAATGAGCAGTTCTTC.

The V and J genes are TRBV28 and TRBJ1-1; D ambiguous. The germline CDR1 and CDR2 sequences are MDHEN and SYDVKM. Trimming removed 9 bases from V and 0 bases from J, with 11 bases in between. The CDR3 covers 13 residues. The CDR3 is CASRGGVNTEAFF. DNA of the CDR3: TGTGCCAGTCGCGGTGGGGTGAACACTGAAGCTTTCTTT.

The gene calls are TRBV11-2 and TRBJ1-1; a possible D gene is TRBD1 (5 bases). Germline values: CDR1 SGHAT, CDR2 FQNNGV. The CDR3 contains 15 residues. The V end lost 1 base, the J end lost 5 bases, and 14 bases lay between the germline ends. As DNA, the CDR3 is TGTGCCAGCAGCTTAGCTGGCAGGGATCGGACTGAAGCTTTCTTT. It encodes CASSLAGRDRTEAFF.

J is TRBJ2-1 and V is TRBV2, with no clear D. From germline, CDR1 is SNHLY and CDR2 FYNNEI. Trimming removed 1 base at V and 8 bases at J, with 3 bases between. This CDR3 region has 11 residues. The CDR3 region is CASSEDYEQFF. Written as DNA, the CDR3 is TGTGCCAGCAGTGAAGATTATGAGCAGTTCTTC.

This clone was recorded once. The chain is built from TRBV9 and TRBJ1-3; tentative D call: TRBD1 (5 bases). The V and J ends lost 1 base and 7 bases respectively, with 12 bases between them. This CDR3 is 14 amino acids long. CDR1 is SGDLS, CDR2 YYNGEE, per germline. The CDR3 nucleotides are TGTGCCAGCAGCGTACAAGCAGAGGGGAACACCATATATTTT. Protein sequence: CASSVQAEGNTIYF.

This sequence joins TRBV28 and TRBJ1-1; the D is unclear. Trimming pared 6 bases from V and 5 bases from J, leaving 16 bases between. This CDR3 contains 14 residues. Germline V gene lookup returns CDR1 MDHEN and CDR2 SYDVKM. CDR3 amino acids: CASSYWRAGTEAFF. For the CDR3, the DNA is TGTGCCAGCAGCTATTGGAGGGCGGGGACTGAAGCTTTCTTT. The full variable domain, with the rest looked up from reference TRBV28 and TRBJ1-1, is DVKVTQSSRYLVKRTGEKVFLECVQDMDHENMFWYRQDPGLGLRLIYFSYDVKMKEKGDIPEGYSVSREKKERFSLILESASTNQTSMYLCASSYWRAGTEAFFGQGTRLTVV.

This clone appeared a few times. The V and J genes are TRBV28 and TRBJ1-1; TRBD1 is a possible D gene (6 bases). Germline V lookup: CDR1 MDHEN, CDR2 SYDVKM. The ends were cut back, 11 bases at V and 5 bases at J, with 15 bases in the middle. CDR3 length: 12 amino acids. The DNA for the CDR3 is TGTGCCGCGACGACAGGTTATACTGAAGCTTTCTTT. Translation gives CAATTGYTEAFF.

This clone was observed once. The CDR3 nucleotides are TGCAGCGTCGAACTAGCGGGAGTCTCCTACGAGCAGTACTTC. Its protein is CSVELAGVSYEQYF. This chain links TRBV29-1 with TRBJ2-7, with 11 bases fitting TRBD2. Germline CDR1 SQVTM, CDR2 ANQGSEA. The CDR3 consists of 14 residues. V was pared by 6 bases and J by 0 bases, with 4 bases of the junction left unmatched.